Detailed here is one T cell receptor beta chain. The CDR3 has 16 amino acids. The germline V and J ends were trimmed by 0 bases and 5 bases, with 14 bases remaining between them. Germline V CDR1 and CDR2: MNHEY, SVGAGI. Assay: immunoSEQ multiplex PCR; the TCRdb copy retains only in-frame clones and omits some. The sample has roughly 56,000 clones; 70% to 85% are singletons. This entry belongs to a study of OX40 agonist ivuxolimab in advanced cancers. The material was CD4+ or CD8+ T cells sorted from blood, obtained in a trial of the OX40 agonist ivuxolimab. This sequence joins TRBV6-5 and TRBJ2-1; D is possibly TRBD1 (6 bases). This clonotype originated in an adult with an advanced solid tumor such as melanoma, head and neck, liver or kidney cancer. The CDR3 DNA sequence: TGTGCCAGCAGTTACTCGGTCCCAGGGGCGGACAATGAGCAGTTCTTC. Translation gives CASSYSVPGADNEQFF.